Following are 12 T cell receptor beta chains from one sample sequenced in a study of response to subunit inactivated influenza vaccine. Each CDR3 protein gets one entry after TCRdb re-called the RT-PCR reads with MiXCR. There are about 540,000 distinct CDR3 sequences in the sample; roughly 25% occur only once, and 2.5% to 3% lies in the top ten. This sample also belongs to another study, concerning T cells expressing NK-cell markers. That report notes: TCR beta libraries carry UMIs added by 5'RACE template switching.

The sequences come from CD4+ T cells sorted from PBMCs, collected roughly 13 days after vaccination. These receptors originate from a man in his fifties or sixties who received an inactivated influenza vaccine.

This chain uses TRBV10-3 with TRBJ2-5; possibly TRBD1 for D (6 bases). The germline gives CDR1 ENHRY, CDR2 SYGVKD. The CDR3 totals 13 residues. The V end lost 3 bases, the J end lost 4 bases, and 9 bases lay between the germline ends. The CDR3 nucleotides are TGTGCCATCAGTGAACAGGGCCGAGAGACCCAGTACTTC. Protein product: CAISEQGRETQYF.

The J gene is TRBJ1-2, the V gene TRBV10-2, with D unclear. This CDR3 contains 12 residues. Between the trimmed V and J ends, which lost 7 bases and 0 bases, there was a span of 6 bases. The germline V gene encodes CDR1 WSHSY and CDR2 SAAADI. The CDR3 nucleotides read TGCGCCAGCACGGAGACTAACTATGGCTACACCTTC. Its translation is CASTETNYGYTF.

The chain recombines TRBV3-1 with TRBJ2-7, with 7 bases lining up with TRBD1. The CDR3 contains 16 residues. Germline CDR1 and CDR2: LGHDT and YNNKEL (reference sequence). The ends lost 4 bases at V and 3 bases at J; junction bases unmatched: 12. The CDR3 protein is CASSPQGPTGVYEQYF. The CDR3 DNA is TGTGCCAGCAGCCCGCAGGGGCCTACAGGGGTCTACGAGCAGTACTTC.

This clonotype was counted ten times or more. The chain is built from TRBV6-1 and TRBJ2-5, with a tentative D call TRBD2 (5 bases). CDR1 and CDR2 from the germline V gene are MNHNS and SASEGT. The CDR3 sequence is 14 residues long. The germline V and J ends were trimmed by 5 bases and 3 bases, with 13 bases remaining between them. The CDR3, as DNA: TGTGCCAGCAGTAATCTACTAGGAAAAGAGACCCAGTACTTC. It encodes CASSNLLGKETQYF.

The chain joins TRBV14 to TRBJ2-2; no reliable D call. V shed 0 bases and J shed 5 bases, with 10 bases lying between them. The CDR3 is 15 residues long. Looked up from germline, CDR1 is SGHDN and CDR2 is FVKESK. This chain's CDR3 is CASSQDWLETGELFF. The DNA for the CDR3 is TGTGCCAGCAGCCAAGATTGGTTGGAAACCGGGGAGCTGTTTTTT.

The gene calls are TRBV6-2 or TRBV6-3 and TRBJ2-5; TRBD1 is a possible D gene (7 bases). CDR1 MNHEY and CDR2 SVGEGT come from the germline V gene. Trimming took 5 bases from V and 3 from J, leaving 16 bases between them. The CDR3 has 15 amino acids. CDR3 sequence: CASSVQGRDEETQYF. In DNA form, the CDR3 reads TGTGCCAGCAGTGTACAGGGGCGGGATGAAGAGACCCAGTACTTC.

In this sample, this clonotype turned up many times. The chain couples TRBV10-3 to TRBJ1-1; D not resolved. Deletions cut 6 bases from V and 1 base from J, with 9 bases between. The CDR3 consists of 13 residues. In germline, CDR1 is ENHRY, CDR2 SYGVKD. The CDR3: CAIRPQQNTEAFF. In DNA form, the CDR3 reads TGTGCCATCAGGCCGCAGCAGAACACTGAAGCTTTCTTT.

This clonotype was counted only a few times. The chain links TRBV12-3 or TRBV12-4 to TRBJ1-6; D is uncertain. The CDR3 runs to 15 residues. Trimming stripped 2 bases from V and 5 bases from J, with 10 bases between. CDR3 in amino acids: CASSLSTLNNSPLHF. The CDR3 DNA reads as TGTGCCAGCAGTTTATCCACTCTGAATAATTCACCCCTCCACTTT.

This clonotype was observed at least ten times. The chain uses TRBV3-1 and TRBJ2-7, with no clear D. Trimming cost V 1 base and J 5 bases, with 6 bases left between them. The CDR3 has 12 residues. Per the germline V gene, CDR1 is LGHDT and CDR2 is YNNKEL (reference sequence). CDR3 bases: TGTGCCAGCAGCCAAGTACTTCACGAGCAGTACTTC. Translation: CASSQVLHEQYF.

The chain has TRBV29-1 and TRBJ2-3; tentatively, D is TRBD2 (6 bases). CDR1 is SQVTM, CDR2 ANQGSEA, per germline. The CDR3 sequence is 15 residues long. V lost 4 bases and J 0 bases, leaving 14 bases between the germline ends. The CDR3 DNA follows: TGCAGCGTTGGGGTTTTGGCGGGGAGCACAGATACGCAGTATTTT. This codes for CSVGVLAGSTDTQYF.

The chain recombines TRBV7-3 with TRBJ2-1, with TRBD2 matching 12 bases. The ends lost 5 bases at V and 8 bases at J; junction bases unmatched: 7. The CDR3 covers 15 residues. In germline, CDR1 is SGHTA, CDR2 FQGTGA. This CDR3 is CASSQTSGSFHEQFF. The CDR3 nucleotides are TGTGCCAGCAGCCAGACTAGCGGGAGCTTCCATGAGCAGTTCTTC.

The V gene is TRBV7-8, the J gene TRBJ2-3; possibly TRBD1 for D (5 bases). The CDR3 covers 15 residues. Trimming left V 3 bases short and J 6 bases short, with 16 bases between. Looked up from germline, CDR1 is SGHVS and CDR2 is FQNEAQ. CDR3 protein: CASSLQGQPMDTQYF. CDR3 bases: TGTGCCAGCAGCTTGCAGGGCCAGCCGATGGATACGCAGTATTTT.